A single sample gave rise to the 2 T cell receptor beta chains below, sequenced in a study of blood T cells in healthy people across ages. Combining a sample-barcoded 5' primer with a J-beta primer mix, a second PCR ran for about 7 to 11 cycles. Using its own MiXCR run on the 5' RACE reads, TCRdb lists one record per CDR3 protein. The top ten hold 3% to 4.5% of the sample, which has some 760,000 distinct CDR3 sequences, about 25% seen once. The sample was also linked to a second study, of T cells of mothers and their children.

Sequencing used blood. These receptors all stem from a boy aged 5-17 years in good health.

The chain links TRBV27 to TRBJ1-4; D call uncertain. Germline V gene lookup returns CDR1 MNHEY and CDR2 SMNVEV (reference sequence). V dropped 8 bases and J dropped 11 bases, with 18 bases sitting between them. This CDR3 comprises 13 residues. CDR3 coding DNA: TGTGCCAGCGGCCGCCCCGGTTTAGGGAAACTGTTTTTT. The encoded protein is CASGRPGLGKLFF.

This clonotype has a handful of counts. V is TRBV6-2 or TRBV6-3 and J is TRBJ2-7; possible D gene TRBD2, 5 bases. The germline CDR1 and CDR2 sequences are MNHEY and SVGEGT. With 0 bases removed from V and 6 bases from J, the gap between germline ends came to 9 bases. This CDR3 contains 13 residues. This CDR3 reads CASSYSWRSEQYF. The CDR3 bases are TGTGCCAGCAGTTACTCGTGGAGGAGCGAGCAGTACTTC.